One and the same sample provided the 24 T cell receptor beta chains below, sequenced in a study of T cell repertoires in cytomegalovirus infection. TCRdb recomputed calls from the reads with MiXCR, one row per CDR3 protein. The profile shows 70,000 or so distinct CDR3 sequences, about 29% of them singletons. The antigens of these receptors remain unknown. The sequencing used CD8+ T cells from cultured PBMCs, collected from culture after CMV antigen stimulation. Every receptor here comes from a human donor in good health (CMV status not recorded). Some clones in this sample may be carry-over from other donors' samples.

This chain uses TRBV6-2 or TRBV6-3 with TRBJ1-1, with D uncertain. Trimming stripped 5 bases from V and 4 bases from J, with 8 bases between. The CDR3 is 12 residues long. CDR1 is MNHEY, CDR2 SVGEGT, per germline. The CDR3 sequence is CASSPSVTEAFF. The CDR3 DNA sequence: TGTGCCAGCAGTCCCTCGGTCACTGAAGCTTTCTTT.

CDR3 residues: CASSPTGLHYEQYF. The CDR3 DNA is TGTGCCAGCAGTCCGACAGGGCTACACTACGAGCAGTACTTC. The chain couples TRBV27 to TRBJ2-7, with 7 bases aligning to TRBD1. V gave up 5 bases and J gave up 3 bases; unmatched junction bases: 7. This CDR3 spans 14 amino acids. The germline gives CDR1 MNHEY, CDR2 SMNVEV (reference sequence).

The CDR3 region has the DNA TGTGCCAGCATCCTCGAGGGACCCTACGAGCAGTACTTC. This gives the protein CASILEGPYEQYF. The V gene is TRBV2, the J gene TRBJ2-7; D tentatively reads TRBD1 or TRBD2 (5 bases each). The V gene's germline CDR1 is SNHLY and CDR2 FYNNEI. Trimming stripped 7 bases from V and 2 bases from J, with 12 bases between. This CDR3 contains 13 residues.

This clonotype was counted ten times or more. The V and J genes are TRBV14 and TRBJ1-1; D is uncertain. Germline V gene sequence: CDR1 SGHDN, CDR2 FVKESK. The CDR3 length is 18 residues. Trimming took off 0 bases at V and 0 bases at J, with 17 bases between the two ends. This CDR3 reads CASSQDRKGQRVNTEAFF. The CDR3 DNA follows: TGTGCCAGCAGCCAAGATAGGAAGGGCCAAAGGGTGAACACTGAAGCTTTCTTT.

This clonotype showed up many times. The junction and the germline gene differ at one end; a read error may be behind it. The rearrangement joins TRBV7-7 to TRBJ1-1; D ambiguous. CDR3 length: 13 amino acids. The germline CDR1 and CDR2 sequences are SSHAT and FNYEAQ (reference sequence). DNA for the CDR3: TGTGCTAGCAGCTCCGGGATTAACACTGAAGCTTTCTTT. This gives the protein CASSSGINTEAFF. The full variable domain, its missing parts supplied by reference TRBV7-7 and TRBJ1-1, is GAGVSQSPRYKVTKRGQDVTLRCDPISSHATLYWYQQALGQGPEFLTYFNYEAQPDKSGLPSDRFSAERPEGSISTLTIQRTEQRDSAMYRCASSSGINTEAFFGQGTRLTVV.

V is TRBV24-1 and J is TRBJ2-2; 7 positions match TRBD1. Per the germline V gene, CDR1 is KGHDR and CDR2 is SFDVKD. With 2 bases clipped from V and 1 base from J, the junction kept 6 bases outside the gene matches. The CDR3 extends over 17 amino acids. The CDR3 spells CATSDSPGTVNTGELFF. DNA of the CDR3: TGTGCCACCAGTGATTCCCCCGGGACAGTGAACACCGGGGAGCTGTTTTTT.

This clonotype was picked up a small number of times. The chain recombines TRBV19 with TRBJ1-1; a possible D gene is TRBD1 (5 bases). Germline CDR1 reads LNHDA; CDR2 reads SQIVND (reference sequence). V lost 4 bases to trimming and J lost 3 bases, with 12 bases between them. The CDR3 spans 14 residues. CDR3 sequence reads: CASSSRGADTEAFF. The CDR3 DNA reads TGTGCCAGTAGTAGCCGAGGGGCGGACACTGAAGCTTTCTTT. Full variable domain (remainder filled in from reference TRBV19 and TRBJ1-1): DGGITQSPKYLFRKEGQNVTLSCEQNLNHDAMYWYRQDPGQGLRLIYYSQIVNDFQKGDIAEGYSVSREKKESFPLTVTSAQKNPTAFYLCASSSRGADTEAFFGQGTRLTVV.

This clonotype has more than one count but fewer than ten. CDR3: CASSLQGAQETQYF. CDR3 bases: TGTGCCAGCAGCTTACAGGGGGCCCAAGAGACCCAGTACTTC. The V and J genes are TRBV7-6 and TRBJ2-5, with 8 bases fitting TRBD1. CDR3 length: 14 residues. From germline, CDR1 is SGHVS and CDR2 FNYEAQ. After removal of 2 bases from V and 1 base from J, the junction contained 0 bases not matched to a gene.

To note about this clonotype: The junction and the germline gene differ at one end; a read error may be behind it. The chain's CDR3 is CASSEFLESQGPHRYTEAFF. DNA for the CDR3: TGTGCCAGCAGTGAATTTCTGGAGAGCCAGGGGCCCCACAGGTACACTGAAGCTTTCTTC. This chain uses TRBV6-1 with TRBJ1-1; D might be TRBD1 (6 bases). The CDR3 consists of 20 residues. CDR1 and CDR2 from the germline V gene are MNHNS and SASEGT.

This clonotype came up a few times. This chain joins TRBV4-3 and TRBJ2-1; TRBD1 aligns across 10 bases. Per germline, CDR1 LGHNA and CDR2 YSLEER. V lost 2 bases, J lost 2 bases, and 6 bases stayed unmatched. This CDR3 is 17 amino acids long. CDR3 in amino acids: CASSQTRGTGAYNEQFF. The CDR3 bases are TGCGCCAGCAGCCAAACTAGGGGGACAGGGGCCTACAATGAGCAGTTCTTC.

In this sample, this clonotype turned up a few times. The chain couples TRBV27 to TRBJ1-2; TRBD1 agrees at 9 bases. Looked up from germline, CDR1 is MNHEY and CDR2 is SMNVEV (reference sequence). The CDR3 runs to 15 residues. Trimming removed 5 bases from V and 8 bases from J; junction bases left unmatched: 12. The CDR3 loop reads CASSRGDRDPGGYTF. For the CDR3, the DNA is TGTGCCAGCAGTAGGGGGGACAGGGATCCGGGGGGCTACACCTTC.

CDR3 residues: CASSLARELTYEQYF. CDR3 nucleotides: TGTGCCAGCAGCTTAGCTCGAGAGCTCACCTACGAGCAGTACTTC. The rearrangement joins TRBV7-9 to TRBJ2-7; no clear D gene. The CDR3 runs to 15 residues. Trimming took off 0 bases at V and 2 bases at J, with 11 bases between the two ends. Germline lookup yields CDR1 SEHNR and CDR2 FQNEAQ (reference sequence). The full variable domain, with the rest looked up from reference TRBV7-9 and TRBJ2-7, is DTGVSQNPRHKITKRGQNVTFRCDPISEHNRLYWYRQTLGQGPEFLTYFQNEAQLEKSRLLSDRFSAERPKGSFSTLEIQRTEQGDSAMYLCASSLARELTYEQYFGPGTRLTVT.

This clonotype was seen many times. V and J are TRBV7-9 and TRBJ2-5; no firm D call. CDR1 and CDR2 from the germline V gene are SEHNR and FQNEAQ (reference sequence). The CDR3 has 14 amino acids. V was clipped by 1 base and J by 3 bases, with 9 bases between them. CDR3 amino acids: CASSLGIGEETQYF. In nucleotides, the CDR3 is TGTGCCAGCAGCTTAGGGATCGGAGAAGAGACCCAGTACTTC.

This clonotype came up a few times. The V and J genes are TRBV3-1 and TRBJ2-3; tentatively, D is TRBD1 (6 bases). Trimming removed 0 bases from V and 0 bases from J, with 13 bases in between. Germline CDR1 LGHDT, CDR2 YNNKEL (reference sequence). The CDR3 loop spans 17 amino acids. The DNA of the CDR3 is TGTGCCAGCAGCCAAGATCTCCCGGGACACAGCACAGATACGCAGTATTTT. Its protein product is CASSQDLPGHSTDTQYF.

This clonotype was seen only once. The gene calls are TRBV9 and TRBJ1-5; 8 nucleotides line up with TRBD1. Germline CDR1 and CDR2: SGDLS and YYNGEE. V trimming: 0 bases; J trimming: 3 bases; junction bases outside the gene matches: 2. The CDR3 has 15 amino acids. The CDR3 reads CASSVGTGNNQPQHF. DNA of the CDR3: TGTGCCAGCAGCGTAGGGACAGGGAACAATCAGCCCCAGCATTTT. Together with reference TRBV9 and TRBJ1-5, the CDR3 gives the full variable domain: DSGVTQTPKHLITATGQRVTLRCSPRSGDLSVYWYQQSLDQGLQFLIQYYNGEERAKGNILERFSAQQFPDLHSELNLSSLELGDSALYFCASSVGTGNNQPQHFGDGTRLSIL.

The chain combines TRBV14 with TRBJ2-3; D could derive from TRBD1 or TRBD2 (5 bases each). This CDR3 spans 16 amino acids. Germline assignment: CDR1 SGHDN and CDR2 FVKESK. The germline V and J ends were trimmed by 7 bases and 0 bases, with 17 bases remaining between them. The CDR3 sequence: CASTTRGERSTDTQYF. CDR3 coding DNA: TGTGCCAGCACCACAAGAGGGGAGCGAAGCACAGATACGCAGTATTTT. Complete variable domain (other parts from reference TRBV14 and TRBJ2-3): EAGVTQFPSHSVIEKGQTVTLRCDPISGHDNLYWYRRVMGKEIKFLLHFVKESKQDESGMPNNRFLAERTGGTYSTLKVQPAELEDSGVYFCASTTRGERSTDTQYFGPGTRLTVL.

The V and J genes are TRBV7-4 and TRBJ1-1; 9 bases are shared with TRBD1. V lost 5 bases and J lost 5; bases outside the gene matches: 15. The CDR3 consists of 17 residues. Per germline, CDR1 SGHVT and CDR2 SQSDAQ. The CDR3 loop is CASSRWGTGLQETEAFF. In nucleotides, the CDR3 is TGTGCCAGCAGCCGGTGGGGGACAGGGCTCCAGGAAACTGAAGCTTTCTTT.

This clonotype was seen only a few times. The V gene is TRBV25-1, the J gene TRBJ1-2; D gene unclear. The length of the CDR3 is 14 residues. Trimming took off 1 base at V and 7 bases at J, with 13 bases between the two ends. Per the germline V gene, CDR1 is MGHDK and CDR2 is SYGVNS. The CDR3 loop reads CASSEWNSRSGYTF. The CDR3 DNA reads TGTGCCAGCAGTGAATGGAACAGTCGCTCTGGCTACACCTTC.

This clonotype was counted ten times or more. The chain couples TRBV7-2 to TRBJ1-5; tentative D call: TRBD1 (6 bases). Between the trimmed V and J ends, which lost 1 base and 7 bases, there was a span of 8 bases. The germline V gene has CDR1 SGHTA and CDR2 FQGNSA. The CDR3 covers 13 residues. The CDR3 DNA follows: TGTGCCAGCAGCTTAGGGGGGGCACAGCCCCAGCATTTT. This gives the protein CASSLGGAQPQHF.

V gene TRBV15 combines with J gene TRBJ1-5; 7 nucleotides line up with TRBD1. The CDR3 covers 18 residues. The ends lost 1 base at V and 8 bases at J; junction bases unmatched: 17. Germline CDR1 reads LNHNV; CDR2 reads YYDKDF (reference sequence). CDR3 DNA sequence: TGTGCCACCAGCAGAGTCGACCGAGGACAGGTTGTCAGAAAGCCCCAGCATTTT. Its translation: CATSRVDRGQVVRKPQHF.

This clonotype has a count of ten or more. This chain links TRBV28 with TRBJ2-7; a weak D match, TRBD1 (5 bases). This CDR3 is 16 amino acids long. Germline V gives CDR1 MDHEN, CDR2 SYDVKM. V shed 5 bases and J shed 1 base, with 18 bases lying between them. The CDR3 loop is CASSPSWTRLSYEQYF. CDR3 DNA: TGTGCCAGCAGTCCCTCATGGACACGGCTTTCCTACGAGCAGTACTTC.

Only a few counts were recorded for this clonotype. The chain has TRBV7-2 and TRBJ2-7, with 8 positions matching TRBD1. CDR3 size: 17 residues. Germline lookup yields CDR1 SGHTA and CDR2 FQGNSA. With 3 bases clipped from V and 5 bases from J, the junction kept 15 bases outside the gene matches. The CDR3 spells CASSLGLGGDRLDEQYF. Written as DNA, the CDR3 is TGTGCCAGCAGCTTGGGTTTGGGTGGGGACAGGCTCGACGAGCAGTACTTC.

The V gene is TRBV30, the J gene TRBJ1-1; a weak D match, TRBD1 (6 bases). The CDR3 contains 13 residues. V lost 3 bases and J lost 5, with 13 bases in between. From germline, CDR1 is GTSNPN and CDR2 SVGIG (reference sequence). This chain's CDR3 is CAWSSMQGTEAFF. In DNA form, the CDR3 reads TGTGCCTGGAGCTCGATGCAGGGGACTGAAGCTTTCTTT. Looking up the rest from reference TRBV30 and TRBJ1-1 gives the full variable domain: SQTIHQWPATLVQPVGSPLSLECTVEGTSNPNLYWYRQAAGRGLQLLFYSVGIGQISSEVPQNLSASRPQDRQFILSSKKLLLSDSGFYLCAWSSMQGTEAFFGQGTRLTVV.

The CDR3 DNA sequence: TGTGCCAGCAGTCCTGTCACTAGCCCGTGGCAGTTCTTC. Amino acids: CASSPVTSPWQFF. The chain recombines TRBV6-2 or TRBV6-3 with TRBJ2-1; maybe TRBD2 (6 bases). The CDR3 loop spans 13 amino acids. Germline lookup yields CDR1 MNHEY and CDR2 SVGEGT. Between the trimmed V and J ends, which lost 5 bases and 12 bases, there was a span of 17 bases.